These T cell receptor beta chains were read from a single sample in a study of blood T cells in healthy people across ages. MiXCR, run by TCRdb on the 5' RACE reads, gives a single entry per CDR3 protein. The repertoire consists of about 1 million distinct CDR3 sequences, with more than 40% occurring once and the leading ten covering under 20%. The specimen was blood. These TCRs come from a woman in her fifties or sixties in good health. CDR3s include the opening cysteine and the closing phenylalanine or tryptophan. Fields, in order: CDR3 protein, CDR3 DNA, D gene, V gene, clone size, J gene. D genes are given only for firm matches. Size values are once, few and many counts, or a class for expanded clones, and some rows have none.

CASSLSTGGIYEQYF,TGCGCCAGCAGCTTGTCAACAGGTGGCATATACGAGCAGTACTTC,.,TRBV5-1,.,TRBJ2-7
CASSYFRADPTYEQYF,TGTGCCAGCAGTTACTTCAGGGCGGACCCTACCTACGAGCAGTACTTC,.,TRBV6-5,.,TRBJ2-7
CASSPVGAGANVLTF,TGCGCCAGCAGCCCGGTTGGGGCTGGGGCCAACGTCCTGACTTTC,.,TRBV5-1,.,TRBJ2-6
CASSSRDGSTDTQYF,TGCGCCAGCAGCTCCCGGGACGGTAGCACAGATACGCAGTATTTT,.,TRBV5-1,.,TRBJ2-3
CASSYSGQGLSNEKLFF,TGTGCCAGCAGTTACTCTGGTCAGGGTCTGAGTAATGAAAAACTGTTTTTT,.,TRBV6-5,.,TRBJ1-4
CASSPRLGGLFTDTQYF,TGTGCCAGCAGCCCCCGCCTGGGCGGGCTTTTCACAGATACGCAGTATTTT,.,TRBV7-2,.,TRBJ2-3
CASRLDSPGDEQYF,TGTGCCAGCAGGCTGGACAGCCCGGGGGACGAGCAGTACTTC,.,TRBV27,.,TRBJ2-7
CSAPKRGGRDEQYF,TGCAGTGCTCCTAAGCGGGGGGGCCGAGATGAGCAGTACTTC,TRBD2,TRBV20-1,.,TRBJ2-5
CASSYGQVQTQYF,TGTGCCAGCAGTTACGGGCAGGTTCAGACCCAGTACTTC,.,TRBV6-5,many,TRBJ2-5
CASSPIAADTQYF,TGTGCCAGCAGCCCGATCGCCGCCGATACGCAGTATTTT,.,TRBV2,few,TRBJ2-3
CASSLAMDRRYGYTF,TGTGCCAGCAGCTTAGCGATGGACAGACGCTATGGCTACACCTTC,.,TRBV7-9,.,TRBJ1-2
CSDRRKTPNSPLHF,TGCAGCGACCGTCGCAAGACCCCCAATTCACCCCTCCACTTT,.,TRBV20-1,few,TRBJ1-6
CASSGLAGLAEDTQYF,TGTGCCAGCAGTGGACTAGCGGGACTCGCCGAAGATACGCAGTATTTT,TRBD2,TRBV12-3/TRBV12-4,.,TRBJ2-3
CASRVAFLQGSEQYF,TGTGCCAGCAGAGTTGCCTTTCTACAGGGATCCGAGCAGTACTTC,.,TRBV2,few,TRBJ2-7
CASSGGPKYEQYF,TGTGCCAGCAGCGGGGGACCGAAATACGAGCAGTACTTC,.,TRBV7-8,.,TRBJ2-7
CASRRQRVSYEQYF,TGTGCCAGCAGGCGGCAGCGAGTTTCCTACGAGCAGTACTTC,.,TRBV27,.,TRBJ2-7
CASDTSGVYNEQFF,TGTGCCAGCGATACTAGCGGGGTATACAATGAGCAGTTCTTC,TRBD2,TRBV6-1,few,TRBJ2-1
CASRKASGTTRDTQYF,TGTGCCAGCAGGAAGGCTAGCGGGACCACGAGGGATACGCAGTATTTT,TRBD2,TRBV7-9,.,TRBJ2-3
CASSAPVQGAYEQYF,TGTGCCAGCAGTGCCCCGGTACAGGGGGCCTACGAGCAGTACTTC,TRBD1,TRBV25-1,once,TRBJ2-7
CSAYAGGGSGANVLTF,TGCAGTGCTTACGCGGGAGGGGGCTCTGGGGCCAACGTCCTGACTTTC,TRBD2,TRBV20-1,.,TRBJ2-6
CASSQAGTFRYEQYF,TGCGCCAGCAGCCAAGCGGGGACTTTCAGATACGAGCAGTACTTC,.,TRBV4-1,few,TRBJ2-7
CSAGLVAGGGYGYTF,TGCAGTGCCGGCCTCGTGGCAGGCGGAGGCTATGGCTACACCTTC,.,TRBV20-1,many,TRBJ1-2
CASSPAGEVGTEAFF,TGTGCCAGCTCACCCGCAGGGGAAGTGGGCACTGAAGCTTTCTTT,.,TRBV18,.,TRBJ1-1
CASSPPGTSTHNEQFF,TGTGCCAGCTCACCCCCGGGGACTAGCACCCACAATGAGCAGTTCTTC,TRBD2,TRBV18,few,TRBJ2-1
CAIRDRGAFVTDTQYF,TGTGCCATCAGAGATAGAGGGGCCTTTGTCACAGATACGCAGTATTTT,.,TRBV10-3,.,TRBJ2-3
CASSGDATRYEQYF,TGTGCCAGCAGCGGGGATGCGACTAGATACGAGCAGTACTTC,.,TRBV5-6,.,TRBJ2-7
CAIKEGVMNTGELFF,TGTGCCATCAAAGAAGGCGTCATGAACACCGGGGAGCTGTTTTTT,.,TRBV10-3,few,TRBJ2-2
CASSSAAGAGGPHQETQYF,TGTGCCAGCAGTTCCGCCGCTGGGGCGGGAGGGCCGCACCAAGAGACCCAGTACTTC,TRBD2,TRBV28,.,TRBJ2-5
CASSQMTTEAFF,TGTGCCAGCAGCCAAATGACCACTGAAGCTTTCTTT,.,TRBV3-1,.,TRBJ1-1
CASSAWDRVNSPLHF,TGTGCCAGCAGCGCCTGGGACAGGGTGAATTCACCCCTCCACTTT,TRBD1,TRBV9,.,TRBJ1-6
CASSWRAASTDTQYF,TGCGCCAGCAGCTGGAGGGCCGCAAGCACAGATACGCAGTATTTT,.,TRBV5-1,few,TRBJ2-3